The rows below give T cell receptor beta chains drawn from one sample of a study of shared clonotypes between healthy human individuals. The method was immunoSEQ multiplex PCR; TCRdb's version includes in-frame clones alone and lacks a portion of them. The table has some 1.5 million clones, approximately 98% seen once. Specimen: naive CD4+ T cells sorted from blood. The receptor set was obtained from a man aged 25 to 40 in good health. Both conserved end residues are part of each CDR3.

V gene	J gene	CDR3 protein
TRBV5-1	TRBJ1-2	CASSRTGGANYGYTF
TRBV5-1	TRBJ1-1	CASSSLGNTEAFF
TRBV14	TRBJ2-2	CASSRIAGVNTGELFF
TRBV28	TRBJ2-7	CASSSSGALYEQYF
TRBV18	TRBJ2-7	CASSRSGRSSYEQYF
TRBV5-1	TRBJ2-7	CASSLRASGSSSYEQYF
TRBV6-5	TRBJ2-3	CASSYQPGTADTQYF
TRBV28	TRBJ1-2	CASRPDRVKGYTF
TRBV7-2	TRBJ2-1	CASSLGIRAGERNEQFF
TRBV7-2	TRBJ2-3	CASSYDTYTDTQYF
TRBV29-1	TRBJ2-1	CSVAGKYGNEQFF
TRBV29-1	TRBJ1-4	CSVGKTNEKLFF
TRBV9	TRBJ1-3	CASSVVGGSGPSSGNTIYF
TRBV11-2	TRBJ2-7	CASSMDRISYEQYF
TRBV7-2	TRBJ2-3	CASSLGQVFTDTQYF